Following are 7 T cell receptor beta chains from one sample sequenced in a study of regulatory T cells in long-lasting Graves disease. Construction of the TCR beta libraries employed iRepertoire HTBI primers in conjunction with Arm-PCR of CDR3 regions. MiXCR, run by TCRdb on the multiplex PCR reads, gives a single entry per CDR3 protein. Seen here are hundreds of thousands of distinct CDR3 sequences, 16% observed once, and the top ten hold about 27%. Time point specified: newly diagnosed GD, antithyroid drugs for less than 3 months. From RNA extracted from PBMCs, the TCR library was made. This sample also appeared in a second study, on T cells in Graves' hyperthyroidism and ophthalmopathy.

The sample here was peripheral blood mononuclear cells (PBMCs), taken at new diagnosis, from a patient treated with antithyroid drugs. The receptors come from a man in his forties with Graves disease.

The chain uses TRBV10-3 and TRBJ1-3; no clear D gene. The CDR3 has 17 amino acids. Germline V gene lookup returns CDR1 ENHRY and CDR2 SYGVKD. Trimming removed 2 bases at V and 0 bases at J, with 14 bases between. CDR3 protein: CAISEGGGWSSGNTIYF. In nucleotides, the CDR3 is TGTGCCATCAGTGAGGGAGGTGGTTGGAGCTCTGGAAACACCATATATTTT.

This chain links TRBV28 with TRBJ1-1; TRBD1 matches at 9 bases. CDR3 size: 15 residues. J gave up 9 bases and V 3 bases, and 11 bases lay outside the gene matches. Germline assignment: CDR1 MDHEN and CDR2 SYDVKM. CDR3 amino acids: CASSFTPDRGEKAFF. The CDR3 DNA follows: TGTGCCAGCAGTTTTACCCCGGACAGGGGTGAGAAAGCTTTCTTT.

This clonotype was recorded many times. This sequence joins TRBV5-1 and TRBJ1-1; D uncertain. This CDR3 spans 14 amino acids. Germline values: CDR1 SGHRS, CDR2 YFSETQ. V lost 0 bases and J lost 5, with 11 bases in between. CDR3 in DNA: TGCGCCAGCAGCTTGGAGAACGGGCAAACTGAAGCTTTCTTT. Protein product: CASSLENGQTEAFF.

This clonotype has just a few counts. J is TRBJ2-2 and V is TRBV11-2; D is perhaps TRBD2 (6 bases). The CDR3 consists of 15 residues. Germline-derived CDR1 and CDR2 are SGHAT and FQNNGV. V gave up 5 bases and J gave up 4 bases, with 14 bases separating them. The CDR3 region is CASSLGSPTTGELFF. CDR3 nucleotide sequence: TGTGCCAGCAGCCTCGGGAGTCCGACCACCGGGGAGCTGTTTTTT.

This clonotype came up many times. The chain joins TRBV9 to TRBJ2-7; D call uncertain. The germline gives CDR1 SGDLS, CDR2 YYNGEE. Trimming removed 0 bases at V and 0 bases at J, with 7 bases between. The CDR3 loop spans 14 amino acids. This chain's CDR3 is CASSVEVHSYEQYF. CDR3 DNA: TGTGCCAGCAGCGTAGAGGTTCACTCCTACGAGCAGTACTTC.

The chain couples TRBV9 to TRBJ2-1, with D possibly being TRBD1 (5 bases). The DNA end is more similar to TRBJ2-5, so the J call may be wrong. The CDR3 is made up of 16 amino acids. Looked up from germline, CDR1 is SGDLS and CDR2 is YYNGEE. The CDR3 spells CASSADLRASKETQYF. CDR3 bases: TGTGCCAGCAGCGCCGACCTCAGGGCCTCAAAGGAGACCCAGTACTTC.

The sample holds a few counts of this clonotype. This chain connects TRBV5-1 to TRBJ2-3; tentatively, D is TRBD2 (6 bases). CDR1 and CDR2 from the germline V gene are SGHRS and YFSETQ. The V gene lost 4 bases and the J gene lost 0 bases, with 9 bases spanning the gap. The CDR3 sequence is 14 residues long. The CDR3 sequence is CASSRGTSTDTQYF. DNA for the CDR3: TGCGCCAGCAGCCGCGGGACTAGCACAGATACGCAGTATTTT.